This T cell receptor beta chain derives from a study of shared clonotypes between healthy human individuals (dated by TCRdb to 2018 to 2021). Turning to the overall study: The cohort included three men and two women between 18 and 49 years of age. Per donor, three plates each were used for CD4 naive and CD4 memory, two for CD8 naive, and one for CD8 memory. Blood TCR repertoires of about five healthy adults were deeply sequenced to estimate repertoire size and the extent of clonotype sharing between individuals. Different laboratories and diverse techniques were used to prepare libraries and sequence TCR repertoires, to increase sequencing depth and limit assay-specific biases. Per donor, leukapheresis produced somewhere between about 0.94 and 9 billion PBMCs. Points the paper makes about the study in general: Naive subsets generally had larger estimated clonotype richness than memory subsets did. Only blood was sampled, and tissue TCR repertoires likely differ from those in blood. Pairwise subsampling indicated that sequencing depth was expected to affect the degree of clonotype sharing among donors. Across four donors, roughly 5.4% of naive CD4, approximately 3.6% of naive CD8, about 2.3% of memory CD4, and approximately 0.42% of memory CD8 clonotypes were shared. Compared with non-shared clonotypes, clonotypes shared by all four sorted-subset donors had higher generation probabilities. Because the study included a small number of donors, the genetic and exposure-history diversity represented was limited. Even with the large sequencing depth, rarefaction of the sorted-subset datasets indicated that sequencing was incomplete.

V is reduced by 1 base and J by 6 bases, leaving a spacing of 10 bases between them. The CDR3 has 14 amino acids, counting the end cysteine and phenylalanine. The DNA shown is the 42-base CDR3, in frame from base 1. CDR1 SGHNT and CDR2 YYREEE are derived from the germline V gene (reference sequence). A note on this clone: Its antigen specificity is not known. No qualities accompany the bases; no much larger clone lies one base away.

The donors were healthy, HIV-negative adults with no recently reported acute infections or vaccinations. Every donor was a Caucasian adult residing in Nashville, Tennessee, USA. CD4+ T cells were enriched by magnetic negative selection; naive cells were then positively selected on CD45RA, and the negative fraction formed the memory subset. Blood was collected by leukapheresis, and PBMCs were isolated by Ficoll-Histopaque density gradient centrifugation and then cryopreserved in liquid nitrogen vapor phase. Purity and quantity of every magnetically sorted T cell population were checked by analytical flow cytometry. Genomic DNA was isolated from every sorted fraction and measured by UV absorbance on a Nanodrop 2000c. Using the deep immunoSEQ assay, multiplex PCR amplified TCR CDR3 regions from genomic DNA. Extracted genomic DNA from each cell subset was spread evenly across all wells of several immunoSEQ 96-well plates, with each plate serving as a replicate. Each replicate PCR for sorted subsets received roughly 0.2 ug genomic DNA, equal to about 30,000 T cell genomes. Purified libraries were measured with a Qubit 3.0 fluorometer, size-checked on a Bioanalyzer 2100, and measured again with the KAPA Library Quantification kit. Every immunoSEQ 96-well plate was sequenced on a dedicated single-read 150-cycle Illumina NextSeq 550 flow cell. The authors processed their data as follows. Because the immunoSEQ output held only junctional sequences and lacked quality scores, the filtering could not match the filtering applied to full-length reads. Sequences were annotated with PyIR, a Python wrapper for IgBLAST v1.9, and V/J genes and CDR3 were assigned using IMGT germline references. Reads with weak V/J assignments (E-value above 1e-6), missing CDR3, stop codons, out-of-frame junctions, or ambiguous translated residues were removed. V3J clonotypes were defined as sequences sharing the same inferred V gene, J gene, and CDR3 amino acid sequence. Percentage overlap between repertoires was calculated by dividing the number of shared unique clonotypes by the size of the smaller repertoire. Repertoire richness was assessed with RTK rarefaction, the Chao1 estimator, and Recon v2.1 estimates of unobserved clonotypes. Generation probabilities for all TCRbeta clonotypes obtained by the gDNA method from a handful of donors were computed using OLGA. This immuneACCESS table, as held by TCRdb, lists in-frame sequences with V and J called but not all clones. Of the missing ones, under half trace to an unresolved V gene in checked studies; the others have no known cause. The DNA gave D and trimming, while V, J and clone size come from that table. Within this sample are over 2 million clones, with about 90% of them counted one time only. Approximately 0.39% of the sample is taken by the ten largest.

The receptor was isolated from a man aged 18 to 30 in good health. Some clones in this sample may be carry-over from other donors' samples. The sample was naive CD4+ T cells from PBMCs. The sample's cell subset or site, from its label and the paper: CD45RA+ positively selected. This sequence uses TRBV5-4 and TRBJ1-4; perhaps TRBD1 is the D gene, with 5 bases matching. The CDR3 region reads CASSLRQSYEKLFF. The nucleotides read TGTGCCAGCAGCTTGCGACAGTCTTATGAAAAACTGTTTTTT. The full variable domain, with segments outside the CDR3 supplied by the reference TRBV5-4 and TRBJ1-4 proteins, appears as ETGVTQSPTHLIKTRGQQVTLRCSSQSGHNTVSWYQQALGQGPQFIFQYYREEENGRGNFPPRFSGLQFPNYSSELNVNALELDDSALYLCASSLRQSYEKLFFGSGTQLSVL.